A single T cell receptor (beta chain) is shown here with its context. Per the study methods: Amplification from reference gene primers served as the basis for estimated nucleated cell counts. Here immunoSEQ multiplex PCR was the method, and the copy in TCRdb shows in-frame clones only, minus some. That table gives V, J and clone size, and the DNA gave D and trimming. The table lists roughly 120,000 clones, approximately 67% of them singletons. These data belong to a study of blood T cell repertoires in COVID-19. In the study overall: PBMCs, B-cell-depleted T cells, or T cells were the source of the cDNA or gDNA that made up the material.

From germline, CDR1 is SGHTA and CDR2 FQGNSA. The CDR3 is 17 residues long. The ends lost 5 bases at V and 4 bases at J; junction bases unmatched: 10. The sample consisted of peripheral blood. This receptor was identified in a woman aged 60-75 years with acute or convalescent COVID-19. V gene TRBV7-2 combines with J gene TRBJ2-2; 10 nucleotides line up with TRBD2. Here the CDR3 reads CASSRQFSGGSTGELFF. CDR3 coding DNA: TGTGCCAGCAGCCGTCAATTTAGCGGGGGGTCCACCGGGGAGCTGTTTTTT.